The rows below give T cell receptor beta chains drawn from one sample of a study of OX40 agonist ivuxolimab in advanced cancers. Profiled with immunoSEQ multiplex PCR; TCRdb holds only in-frame clones, not every one. The sample holds about 77,000 clones, 80% to 90% seen once. The material was CD4+ or CD8+ T cells sorted from blood, obtained in a trial of the OX40 agonist ivuxolimab. Every receptor here comes from an adult with an advanced solid tumor such as melanoma, head and neck, liver or kidney cancer. The CDR3 runs from the conserved cysteine through the conserved F or W. D genes are given only for firm matches. For some rows the clone size is stated as once, few or many, or as a class when expanded; others skip it.

D: TRBD1
size: -
V: TRBV11-2
J: TRBJ2-7
DNA: TGTGCCAGCAGCTTAGACCGGACAGGGGTCGACGAGCAGTACTTC
CDR3: CASSLDRTGVDEQYF

D: TRBD1
size: -
V: TRBV11-2
J: TRBJ1-2
DNA: TGTGCCAGCAGCGGGGGACAGGGGGCGTCGGCCTACACCTTC
CDR3: CASSGGQGASAYTF

D: TRBD2
size: -
V: TRBV6-6
J: TRBJ2-3
DNA: TGTGCCAGCCAACTAGCGACTTACACAGATACGCAGTATTTT
CDR3: CASQLATYTDTQYF

D: TRBD2
size: few
V: TRBV7-3
J: TRBJ2-2
DNA: TGTGCCAGCAGCACCACTAGCGGGGCCGGGGAGCTGTTTTTT
CDR3: CASSTTSGAGELFF

D: TRBD2
size: once
V: TRBV28
J: TRBJ2-7
DNA: TGTGCCAGCAGCTCCGGGGGGGCCGCTAAGGAGCAGTACTTC
CDR3: CASSSGGAAKEQYF

D: -
size: -
V: TRBV29-1
J: TRBJ1-5
DNA: TGCAGCGTTGCACTAACAGCGCGGCATCAGCCCCAGCATTTT
CDR3: CSVALTARHQPQHF

D: TRBD2
size: -
V: TRBV7-9
J: TRBJ2-1
DNA: TGTGCCAGCAGCGGGGGGGGACCCCTCTACAATGAGCAGTTCTTC
CDR3: CASSGGGPLYNEQFF

D: TRBD2
size: -
V: TRBV2
J: TRBJ2-7
DNA: TGTGCCAGCAGTGAAACAGGGACTAGCGGGAGTTCAATGCGGTTC
CDR3: CASSETGTSGSSMRF

D: TRBD2
size: -
V: TRBV12-5
J: TRBJ2-3
DNA: TGTGCTAGTGGTTCTGGACTAGCTAACACAGATACGCAGTATTTT
CDR3: CASGSGLANTDTQYF

D: -
size: once
V: TRBV11-1
J: TRBJ1-2
DNA: TGTGCCAGCAGCCCGGGGCAGCTGCCTTACCACACCTTC
CDR3: CASSPGQLPYHTF

D: -
size: -
V: TRBV28
J: TRBJ2-2
DNA: TGTGCCAGCAGTTTATACAGGTCCACCGGGGAGCTGTTTTTT
CDR3: CASSLYRSTGELFF

D: -
size: -
V: TRBV5-1
J: TRBJ1-6
DNA: TGCGCCAGCAGTGACGGGACACCATATTCACCCCTCCACTTT
CDR3: CASSDGTPYSPLHF

D: -
size: -
V: TRBV7-3
J: TRBJ1-1
DNA: TGTGCCAGCAGCCCCGGAAGCGGCACTGAAGCTTTCTTT
CDR3: CASSPGSGTEAFF

D: -
size: -
V: TRBV11-2
J: TRBJ1-5
DNA: TGTGCCAGCAGCAAACAGGGAGGCAATCAGCCCCAGCATTTT
CDR3: CASSKQGGNQPQHF